This TCR beta chain was observed in a study of T cell responses to AZD1222 COVID-19 vaccine (dated by TCRdb to about 2021). Study-level background: AZD1222 recipients given second doses at about 4 weeks or at about 12 weeks were pooled, since spike-specific TCR depth and breadth were not found to differ between the two schedules. A total of about 240 trial participants underwent TCR sequencing, of whom roughly 210 received two doses of AZD1222 and roughly 25 received two doses of the MenACWY control vaccine. Trial participants were enrolled into age subgroups of 18-55, 56-69 and 70-plus years, which contained about 150, 28 and 57 TCR-sequenced participants, respectively. Paper-wide results and their limitations: The 56-69-year group was small, and its depth increase did not reach significance, likely because of low power. Participants were mostly white British and included more females than males, and it was suggested by the authors that clonal diversity may have been underestimated. The whole spike protein was spanned by vaccine-associated CD4 TCRs, and dominant responses were seen in regions 160-218 and 743-854. Conclusions about previously exposed vaccinees were limited because only a handful of AZD1222 recipients were SARS-CoV-2 seropositive at baseline. Spike-specific TCR breadth and depth rose significantly after two AZD1222 doses compared with day 0 and with MenACWY recipients. Epitopes outside the regions mutated in the B.1.351 and B.1.1.7 variants were reportedly recognized by nearly half of the unique spike-specific TCRs. No day 14 peak-response samples were available, so repertoires were characterized only after the peak T cell response.

The CDR3 regions of human TCRbeta chains were analyzed by immunosequencing. In the source study's methods: TCRs in the repertoires were matched against a reference library of SARS-CoV-2-specific TCRs that had been generated with the MIRA antigen-specificity platform. Breadth meant the fraction of unique TCRs that were SARS-CoV-2-associated, whereas depth meant the fraction of total T cells that were SARS-CoV-2-associated. Using the MIRA data, every spike-specific TCR was mapped to the spike region that the TCR reacted to and assigned to either a CD4 or a CD8 class. Log10-transformed breadth and depth values were compared by one-way ANOVA with Sidak's multiple comparisons tests. This is the immuneACCESS table as TCRdb keeps it, with only in-frame sequences that have V and J called. A part of the clones is gone; compared with another copy, unresolved V genes explain less than half, and the rest is unexplained. V, J and clone size were drawn from that table, and D and trimming were deduced from the DNA. Here the sample has 96,000 or so clones; roughly 90% occur a single time. The ten largest clones represent 26% of the sample.

The label giving this sample's time point can be read as: baseline before first vaccination. Vaccinee samples came from UK trials COV001 and COV002, including a single-blind randomized controlled phase 2/3 trial of AZD1222 (ChAdOx1 nCoV-19) in healthy adults. Trial participant PBMC samples were collected at day 0 and day 28 after the second dose for TCRbeta chain sequencing. In regard to this clone: Its antigen remains unidentified. Per-base quality was not reported, and no clone a single base away is much larger than it.

The CDR3 contains 15 residues, cysteine and phenylalanine counted. Of the read, only the CDR3 DNA is kept; its 45 bases are in frame from base 1. V lost 7 bases and J lost 5 bases; the stretch between them is 17 bases long. The germline V gene (reference sequence) sets CDR1 to LNHDA and CDR2 to SQIVND. This specimen consisted of peripheral blood, obtained on day 0 of AZD1222 vaccination. The chain employs TRBV19 and TRBJ2-2; TRBD2 is a possible D gene, resting on 6 matching bases. The source is an adult in good health. The CDR3 protein: CASTRDRGRTGELFF. The DNA is as follows: TGTGCCAGTACCCGGGATCGGGGGAGGACCGGGGAGCTGTTTTTT.